The 18 T cell receptor beta chains in this list originate from one sample, sequenced in a study of shared clonotypes between healthy human individuals. This table comes from immunoSEQ multiplex PCR, and its TCRdb copy is limited to in-frame clones, with some not included. Of 950,000 to 1,300,000 clones listed, about 75% are singletons. The sequenced sample consisted of memory CD4+ T cells sorted from blood. Subset here: CD45RA-negative fraction. The origin of the receptors is a man between 18 and 29 years old in good health.

The chain carries TRBV28 and TRBJ1-2, with D perhaps matching TRBD1 (5 bases). V was cut by 4 bases and J by 4 bases, with 13 bases left in between. Germline-derived CDR1 and CDR2 are MDHEN and SYDVKM. The CDR3 loop spans 14 amino acids. CDR3 nucleotide sequence: TGTGCCAGCAGTTCCGGGGGTCTAGGCTATGGCTACACCTTC. Protein: CASSSGGLGYGYTF.

The rearrangement joins TRBV5-1 to TRBJ1-1, with 9 bases identical to TRBD1. The germline gives CDR1 SGHRS, CDR2 YFSETQ. CDR3 length: 14 residues. V dropped 1 base and J dropped 4; count of bases not matched to a gene: 2. The CDR3 bases are TGCGCCAGCAGCTTGCGGGACAGGGCCACTGAAGCTTTCTTT. Protein: CASSLRDRATEAFF.

CDR3 residues: CASSLVGSGSTDTQYF. CDR3 nucleotides: TGTGCCAGCAGCTTAGTTGGTAGCGGGAGCACAGATACGCAGTATTTT. The V call is TRBV7-2, the J call TRBJ2-3, with 7 positions matching TRBD2. Germline values: CDR1 SGHTA, CDR2 FQGNSA. After removal of 1 base from V and 0 bases from J, the junction contained 4 bases not matched to a gene. The CDR3 runs 16 residues.

This clone has a count of ten or more. The V and J genes are TRBV28 and TRBJ2-5, with D hard to call. This CDR3 has 14 residues. Per germline, CDR1 MDHEN and CDR2 SYDVKM. The V and J ends lost 2 bases and 1 base respectively, with 8 bases between them. CDR3 sequence (DNA): TGTGCCAGCAGTTTACCCCAAGCCCAAGAGACCCAGTACTTC. This translates into CASSLPQAQETQYF. Full variable domain (outside the CDR3, taken from reference TRBV28 and TRBJ2-5): DVKVTQSSRYLVKRTGEKVFLECVQDMDHENMFWYRQDPGLGLRLIYFSYDVKMKEKGDIPEGYSVSREKKERFSLILESASTNQTSMYLCASSLPQAQETQYFGPGTRLLVL.

The gene calls are TRBV5-1 and TRBJ1-3, with D uncertain. The V end lost 0 bases, the J end lost 0 bases, and 19 bases lay between the germline ends. Germline CDR1 and CDR2: SGHRS and YFSETQ. This CDR3 region has 19 residues. The CDR3 is CASSLAPTGVQFSGNTIYF. DNA of the CDR3: TGCGCCAGCAGCTTGGCCCCGACCGGGGTACAATTCTCTGGAAACACCATATATTTT.

This clone was picked up one time. The chain recombines TRBV7-9 with TRBJ2-6; D is ambiguous. There are 13 residues in the CDR3. The V end was cut by 4 bases, the J end by 0 bases, with 1 base between. The germline V gene encodes CDR1 SEHNR and CDR2 FQNEAQ (reference sequence). The CDR3 region has the DNA TGTGCCAGCAGCTCCTCTGGGGCCAACGTCCTGACTTTC. It specifies CASSSSGANVLTF.

The gene calls are TRBV21-1 and TRBJ1-2. TRBV21-1 is described as a pseudogene. The length of the CDR3 is 16 residues. The CDR3 DNA reads as TGTGCCAGCAGCAAAGTGAGCGGGTCCTCCTACTATGGCTACACCTTC. This translates into CASSKVSGSSYYGYTF.

The chain is built from TRBV2 and TRBJ2-3; TRBD2 matches 8 bases. CDR3 length: 14 residues. The J segment lost 4 bases and the V segment lost 4 bases, leaving 4 bases of the junction unmatched. Germline CDR1 reads SNHLY; CDR2 reads FYNNEI. This chain's CDR3 is CASSGGRGADTQYF. Here the CDR3 DNA reads TGTGCCAGCAGTGGCGGGCGGGGGGCAGATACGCAGTATTTT.

CDR3 amino acids: CASSSGGADEKLFF. The CDR3 bases are TGTGCCAGCAGTTCCGGGGGGGCGGATGAAAAACTGTTTTTT. The chain is built from TRBV28 and TRBJ1-4, with a possible D match to TRBD1 (6 bases). The CDR3 has 14 amino acids. V was trimmed by 4 bases and J by 6 bases, leaving 12 bases between them. Per the germline V gene, CDR1 is MDHEN and CDR2 is SYDVKM.

The chain combines TRBV11-1 with TRBJ2-7; the match to TRBD2 covers 9 bases. CDR1 is SGHAT, CDR2 FQDESV, per germline (reference sequence). The CDR3 has 17 amino acids. V gave up 4 bases and J gave up 2 bases; unmatched junction bases: 12. The CDR3 nucleotides are TGTGCCAGCAGCTGGGGTCCAGGAGCGGGGGGACCCTACGAGCAGTACTTC. It encodes CASSWGPGAGGPYEQYF.

In the case of this clone: This sequence is one base from a far larger clone and is likely a read error. In the same sample, other DNA sequences code for this CDR3. This chain uses TRBV7-9 with TRBJ1-5; the D is unclear. The CDR3 consists of 15 residues. Germline assignment: CDR1 SEHNR and CDR2 FQNEAQ (reference sequence). Trimming pared 3 bases from V and 0 bases from J, leaving 9 bases between. CDR3 loop: CASSLAGNSNQPQHF. The CDR3 DNA follows: TGTGCCAGCAGCTTGGCGGGGAATAGCAATCAGCCCCAGCATTTT.

This clone was seen only a few times. This rearrangement joins TRBV19 to TRBJ1-5, with TRBD1 identical over 8 bases. The CDR3 has 15 amino acids. Germline assignment: CDR1 LNHDA and CDR2 SQIVND (reference sequence). Trimming removed 7 bases from V and 1 base from J; junction bases left unmatched: 6. CDR3 DNA: TGTGCCAGTACCCGACAGGGGTTAAGCAATCAGCCCCAGCATTTT. Translated: CASTRQGLSNQPQHF.

The chain employs TRBV11-3 and TRBJ2-1, with D possibly TRBD2 on 6 matching bases. The CDR3 totals 16 residues. V lost 2 bases and J 0 bases, leaving 11 bases between the germline ends. Germline CDR1 SGHNT, CDR2 YENEEA. The CDR3 DNA reads as TGTGCCAGCAGCTTATTTGGCGGGGCCTCCTACAATGAGCAGTTCTTC. Its protein is CASSLFGGASYNEQFF.

This chain links TRBV5-1 with TRBJ1-2, with TRBD1 identical over 9 bases. The CDR3 covers 13 residues. After removal of 6 bases from V and 5 bases from J, the junction contained 5 bases not matched to a gene. The germline V gene encodes CDR1 SGHRS and CDR2 YFSETQ. The CDR3 loop reads CASKGTGSYGYTF. Here the CDR3 DNA reads TGCGCCAGCAAGGGGACAGGGTCGTATGGCTACACCTTC.

The chain uses TRBV7-3 and TRBJ2-3; D is possibly TRBD2 (5 bases). V was cut by 3 bases and J by 4 bases, with 14 bases left in between. Per germline, CDR1 SGHTA and CDR2 FQGTGA. The CDR3 totals 15 residues. CDR3 coding DNA: TGTGCCAGCAGCTTTCTAGCCGCCGGTCCAGATACGCAGTATTTT. It yields the protein CASSFLAAGPDTQYF.

On this clone itself: An end of the junction differs from the germline gene, which may be a read error. This rearrangement joins TRBV7-7 to TRBJ2-2; a weak D match, TRBD1 (5 bases). Germline CDR1 is SSHAT and CDR2 is FNYEAQ (reference sequence). The CDR3 consists of 14 residues. The CDR3 region has the DNA TGTGCTAGCAGCTTGACAGATAACACCGGGGAGCTGTTTTTT. Its translation: CASSLTDNTGELFF. Looking up the rest from reference TRBV7-7 and TRBJ2-2 gives the full variable domain: GAGVSQSPRYKVTKRGQDVTLRCDPISSHATLYWYQQALGQGPEFLTYFNYEAQPDKSGLPSDRFSAERPEGSISTLTIQRTEQRDSAMYRCASSLTDNTGELFFGEGSRLTVL.

This chain joins TRBV2 and TRBJ2-1; 8 bases fit TRBD2. The CDR3 is made up of 11 amino acids. The V gene end was trimmed by 5 bases and the J gene end by 9 bases; junction bases not matched to a gene: 0. Per the germline V gene, CDR1 is SNHLY and CDR2 is FYNNEI. The CDR3 loop reads CASSSGSEQFF. CDR3 bases: TGTGCCAGCAGTAGCGGGAGTGAGCAGTTCTTC. The full variable domain, completed using reference TRBV2 and TRBJ2-1, is EPEVTQTPSHQVTQMGQEVILRCVPISNHLYFYWYRQILGQKVEFLVSFYNNEISEKSEIFDDQFSVERPDGSNFTLKIRSTKLEDSAMYFCASSSGSEQFFGPGTRLTVL.

The rearrangement links TRBV2 to TRBJ1-2; no firm D call. V lost 0 bases, J lost 6 bases, and 11 bases lay in between. The CDR3 consists of 14 residues. Looked up from germline, CDR1 is SNHLY and CDR2 is FYNNEI. The CDR3 reads CASSEAGKQNGYTF. The CDR3 nucleotides read TGTGCCAGCAGTGAAGCAGGGAAACAGAATGGCTACACCTTC.